These 30 T cell receptor beta chains were all obtained from the same sample, sequenced in a study of T cell responses to AZD1222 COVID-19 vaccine. The assay was immunoSEQ multiplex PCR, and TCRdb's table has in-frame clones only and misses some. Of around 110,000 clones listed, roughly 90% were seen once; the top ten hold roughly 9%. The specimen was peripheral blood, collected 28 days after the second AZD1222 dose. The receptors originated from an adult who received the AZD1222 COVID-19 vaccine.

This chain uses TRBV5-6 with TRBJ2-5; D is perhaps TRBD1 (5 bases). Per the germline V gene, CDR1 is SGHDT and CDR2 is YYEEEE. The germline V and J ends were trimmed by 2 bases and 4 bases, with 12 bases remaining between them. The CDR3 extends over 14 amino acids. The CDR3 protein is CASSFGRDRETQYF. The CDR3 DNA sequence: TGTGCCAGCAGCTTCGGCAGGGATCGAGAGACCCAGTACTTC.

The chain employs TRBV28 and TRBJ1-2; TRBD1 matches at 9 bases. J lost 0 bases, V lost 6 bases, and 8 bases had no gene match. Per the germline V gene, CDR1 is MDHEN and CDR2 is SYDVKM. The CDR3 has 16 residues. In DNA, the CDR3 is TGTGCCAGCAGATCGACAGGGGGGGTGGCTAACTATGGCTACACCTTC. Its protein is CASRSTGGVANYGYTF.

V and J are TRBV5-1 and TRBJ2-1, with D hard to call. V was cut by 5 bases and J by 5 bases, with 5 bases left in between. The CDR3 extends over 11 amino acids. Looked up from germline, CDR1 is SGHRS and CDR2 is YFSETQ. The CDR3 spells CASRLDNEQFF. As DNA, the CDR3 is TGCGCCAGCAGACTTGACAATGAGCAGTTCTTC.

The chain joins TRBV19 to TRBJ1-2, with D possibly TRBD1 on 6 matching bases. Looked up from germline, CDR1 is LNHDA and CDR2 is SQIVND (reference sequence). This CDR3 region has 12 residues. Between the trimmed V and J ends, which lost 5 bases and 7 bases, there was a span of 11 bases. This CDR3 is CASSEQGSGYTF. The CDR3 coding sequence is TGTGCCAGTAGTGAACAGGGCTCTGGCTACACCTTC.

The V call is TRBV3-1 (or the pseudogene TRBV3-2), the J call TRBJ1-1; D is possibly TRBD1 (6 bases). V gave up 4 bases and J gave up 10 bases, with 19 bases separating them. Germline V lookup: CDR1 LGHDT, CDR2 YNNKEL (reference sequence). The CDR3 sequence is 14 residues long. The CDR3 loop is CASSRLSQDRSAFF. The CDR3 bases are TGTGCCAGCAGCCGCCTGAGCCAGGACAGATCAGCTTTCTTT.

CDR3 protein: CASSQALSNSMSYEQYF. CDR3 in DNA: TGTGCCAGCAGCCAAGCCTTATCCAATTCAATGTCCTACGAGCAGTACTTC. The chain is built from TRBV3-1 (or the pseudogene TRBV3-2) and TRBJ2-7; D is unresolved. Germline V gives CDR1 LGHDT, CDR2 YNNKEL (reference sequence). Trimming pared 1 base from V and 1 base from J, leaving 17 bases between. This CDR3 has 17 residues.

V usage is TRBV6-5 and J usage is TRBJ1-1, with TRBD1 identical over 7 bases. Per the germline V gene, CDR1 is MNHEY and CDR2 is SVGAGI. The CDR3 is 14 amino acids. V lost 8 bases and J lost 3; bases outside the gene matches: 9. CDR3 DNA sequence: TGTGCCAGCTCCTCGACAGGGATTTACACTGAAGCTTTCTTT. The encoded protein is CASSSTGIYTEAFF.

Details on this clone: The sample carries other DNA sequences with the same CDR3. The chain recombines TRBV10-3 with TRBJ1-2; a possible D gene is TRBD1 (6 bases). This CDR3 has 10 residues. Between the trimmed V and J ends, which lost 9 bases and 5 bases, there was a span of 7 bases. Per germline, CDR1 ENHRY and CDR2 SYGVKD. The CDR3 DNA sequence: TGTGCCATTGGACAGTATGGCTACACCTTC. Residues: CAIGQYGYTF.

This rearrangement joins TRBV10-3 to TRBJ1-1, with D uncertain. With 7 bases removed from V and 1 base from J, the gap between germline ends came to 16 bases. CDR1 is ENHRY and CDR2 is SYGVKD in the germline V gene. The CDR3 is made up of 15 amino acids. The CDR3 DNA reads TGTGCCATCAAAAAGGAAGGACCGAAGAACACTGAAGCTTTCTTT. It yields the protein CAIKKEGPKNTEAFF.

This clone was detected once. The V and J genes are TRBV19 and TRBJ1-3, with 7 positions matching TRBD1. The CDR3 is 16 residues long. After removal of 2 bases from V and 0 bases from J, the junction contained 4 bases not matched to a gene. CDR1 and CDR2 from the germline V gene are LNHDA and SQIVND (reference sequence). The DNA for the CDR3 is TGTGCCAGTAGTATACATGGACAGGCCTCTGGAAACACCATATATTTT. Translated, it gives CASSIHGQASGNTIYF.

The gene calls are TRBV5-4 and TRBJ2-2; 7 bases agree with TRBD1. After removal of 4 bases from V and 0 bases from J, the junction contained 3 bases not matched to a gene. Germline CDR1 is SGHNT and CDR2 is YYREEE (reference sequence). The CDR3 is 15 amino acids. The CDR3 DNA is TGTGCCAGCAGCACGGGACAGCCGAACACCGGGGAGCTGTTTTTT. Protein product: CASSTGQPNTGELFF.

The table lists this clone with a few counts. V gene TRBV11-2 combines with J gene TRBJ1-3, with TRBD1 matching over 8 bases. Germline CDR1 is SGHAT and CDR2 is FQNNGV. V shed 2 bases, J shed 4 bases, and the junction held 7 bases outside the gene matches. The CDR3 extends over 16 amino acids. The CDR3 DNA reads TGTGCCAGCAGCTTATTAGACAGGGGCTTGGGAAACACCATATATTTT. Protein sequence: CASSLLDRGLGNTIYF.

The V call is TRBV3-1 (or the pseudogene TRBV3-2), the J call TRBJ2-5; 10 bases are a match to TRBD1. The V and J ends lost 3 bases and 4 bases, in that order; junction bases with no gene match: 8. The CDR3 is 16 residues long. The V gene's germline CDR1 is LGHDT and CDR2 YNNKEL (reference sequence). The CDR3 nucleotides read TGTGCCAGCAGCCATAGGACAGGGGGTAGGGGAGAGACCCAGTACTTC. Residues: CASSHRTGGRGETQYF.

The CDR3 nucleotides read TGTGCCAGTCCCAAAGCGGGGGGGGAGACCCAGTACTTC. It specifies CASPKAGGETQYF. The rearrangement joins TRBV7-2 to TRBJ2-5; 10 positions agree with TRBD2. With 9 bases clipped from V and 5 bases from J, the junction kept 6 bases outside the gene matches. This CDR3 has 13 amino acids. Germline CDR1 reads SGHTA; CDR2 reads FQGNSA.

This clone was observed a few times. The J gene is TRBJ1-3, the V gene TRBV3-1 (or the pseudogene TRBV3-2), with D possibly TRBD1 on 6 matching bases. CDR3 length: 21 residues. Deletions cut 0 bases from V and 1 base from J, with 25 bases between. Germline-derived CDR1 and CDR2 are LGHDT and YNNKEL (reference sequence). The CDR3 reads CASSQDLQDRGVVTSGNTIYF. CDR3 DNA: TGTGCCAGCAGCCAAGATCTCCAGGACAGAGGGGTCGTTACTTCTGGAAACACCATATATTTT.

The chain combines TRBV6-1 with TRBJ1-2; TRBD1 might be the D (6 bases). Germline CDR1 MNHNS, CDR2 SASEGT. The CDR3 sequence is 18 residues long. The V and J ends lost 1 base and 5 bases respectively, with 23 bases between them. The CDR3 sequence is CASSEGGAARRLWYGYTF. In DNA, the CDR3 is TGTGCCAGCAGTGAAGGGGGGGCAGCCCGCCGCCTCTGGTATGGCTACACCTTC.

V usage is TRBV5-3 and J usage is TRBJ2-7; possibly TRBD2 for D (5 bases). Being an ORF, TRBV5-3 has a function that is uncertain. The CDR3 is 14 amino acids. V was clipped by 0 bases and J by 2 bases, with 9 bases between them. The CDR3 reads CARSLGAVAYEQYF. The DNA of the CDR3 is TGTGCCAGAAGCTTGGGAGCGGTGGCCTACGAGCAGTACTTC.

The CDR3: CASSITGELFF. The CDR3 DNA sequence: TGTGCCAGTAGTATAACCGGGGAGCTGTTTTTT. This chain connects TRBV19 to TRBJ2-2; no reliable D call. CDR1 and CDR2 (germline): LNHDA, SQIVND (reference sequence). V was trimmed by 2 bases and J by 5 bases, leaving 0 bases between them. The CDR3 length is 11 residues.

The chain's CDR3 is CASSIVAGLGTPEQFF. CDR3 bases: TGTGCCAGTAGTATAGTAGCCGGATTGGGTACTCCTGAGCAGTTCTTC. V and J are TRBV19 and TRBJ2-1; D unresolved. Germline V gene data show CDR1 as LNHDA and CDR2 as SQIVND (reference sequence). This CDR3 region has 16 residues. V was cut by 1 base and J by 9 bases, with 19 bases left in between.

The CDR3 is CASSLASQGAPYEQYF. The CDR3 bases are TGCGCCAGCAGCTTGGCCTCGCAGGGCGCCCCCTACGAGCAGTACTTC. This rearrangement joins TRBV5-1 to TRBJ2-7; possibly TRBD1 for D (5 bases). This CDR3 region has 16 residues. Trimming removed 0 bases at V and 2 bases at J, with 15 bases between. Germline values: CDR1 SGHRS, CDR2 YFSETQ.

This chain uses TRBV28 with TRBJ1-4; 8 nucleotides agree with TRBD1. Germline V gives CDR1 MDHEN, CDR2 SYDVKM. The CDR3 consists of 16 residues. Trimming took 3 bases from V and 12 from J; bases not matched to a gene: 15. This chain's CDR3 is CASSLSGTGAPGELFF. CDR3 DNA sequence: TGTGCCAGCAGTTTGTCCGGGACAGGTGCCCCGGGGGAACTGTTTTTT.

This clone was counted a single time. J is TRBJ2-5 and V is TRBV30; 7 bases fit TRBD1. Germline CDR1 GTSNPN, CDR2 SVGIG (reference sequence). This CDR3 region has 14 residues. The CDR3 sequence: CATTRDSQGQTQYF. The CDR3 DNA reads TGTGCAACCACTAGGGACAGTCAGGGTCAGACCCAGTACTTC. Full variable domain (outside the CDR3, taken from reference TRBV30 and TRBJ2-5): SQTIHQWPATLVQPVGSPLSLECTVEGTSNPNLYWYRQAAGRGLQLLFYSVGIGQISSEVPQNLSASRPQDRQFILSSKKLLLSDSGFYLCATTRDSQGQTQYFGPGTRLLVL.

The J gene is TRBJ2-1, the V gene TRBV7-9, with D tentatively TRBD2 (7 bases). Germline CDR1 and CDR2: SEHNR and FQNEAQ (reference sequence). V was trimmed by 5 bases and J by 7 bases, leaving 18 bases between them. This CDR3 is built from 15 residues. CDR3 coding DNA: TGTGCCAGCAGCCGGGGGGCGGGCCAGGGGAATGAGCAGTTCTTC. It specifies CASSRGAGQGNEQFF.

This chain uses TRBV28 with TRBJ2-5, with TRBD1 identical over 8 bases. Per the germline V gene, CDR1 is MDHEN and CDR2 is SYDVKM. CDR3 length: 16 amino acids. V shed 5 bases and J 4 bases; nucleotides not matched to a gene: 12. The CDR3 reads CASSTQTGVVGETQYF. CDR3 nucleotide sequence: TGTGCCAGCAGTACCCAGACAGGGGTTGTAGGAGAGACCCAGTACTTC.

This clone turned up a few times. CDR3 sequence (DNA): TGTGCCAGCAGCCCCCTTCGGGACAGTGGAAACACCATATATTTT. This encodes CASSPLRDSGNTIYF. V usage is TRBV9 and J usage is TRBJ1-3, with 7 bases that match TRBD1. J gave up 3 bases and V 4 bases, and 7 bases lay outside the gene matches. Looked up from germline, CDR1 is SGDLS and CDR2 is YYNGEE. The CDR3 is 15 amino acids.

V is TRBV5-6 and J is TRBJ2-5; unclear D gene. This CDR3 is built from 15 residues. Germline V lookup: CDR1 SGHDT, CDR2 YYEEEE. V was clipped by 4 bases and J by 0 bases, with 13 bases between them. The CDR3 region is CASSPRNHYQETQYF. In nucleotides, the CDR3 is TGTGCCAGCAGCCCTCGGAACCACTACCAAGAGACCCAGTACTTC.

The V and J genes are TRBV6-4 and TRBJ2-7; TRBD1 matches 9 bases. CDR1 is MRHNA, CDR2 SNTAGT, per germline. CDR3 length: 14 residues. V dropped 3 bases and J dropped 4; count of bases not matched to a gene: 4. DNA for the CDR3: TGTGCCAGCAGTGATCCGGGACAGGGTTACGAGCAGTACTTC. Its translation is CASSDPGQGYEQYF.

The chain links TRBV10-2 to TRBJ2-1; weak D call: TRBD2 (5 bases). Germline V gene lookup returns CDR1 WSHSY and CDR2 SAAADI. The ends were cut back, 3 bases at V and 2 bases at J, with 8 bases in the middle. This CDR3 spans 14 amino acids. CDR3 bases: TGCGCCAGCAGTGAATCCGGGACCTACAATGAGCAGTTCTTC. It is translated as CASSESGTYNEQFF.

This chain uses TRBV7-9 with TRBJ1-5; 7 positions agree with TRBD1. The CDR3 extends over 16 amino acids. CDR1 and CDR2 from the germline V gene are SEHNR and FQNEAQ (reference sequence). The ends lost 5 bases at V and 5 bases at J; junction bases unmatched: 12. The DNA of the CDR3 is TGTGCCAGCAGCCTAAGGGGAACAGGGGCGGATCAGCCCCAGCATTTT. This sequence encodes CASSLRGTGADQPQHF.

V gene TRBV7-8 combines with J gene TRBJ1-5, with 8 bases aligning to TRBD1. The CDR3 has 20 residues. From germline, CDR1 is SGHVS and CDR2 FQNEAQ. After removal of 1 base from V and 0 bases from J, the junction contained 14 bases not matched to a gene. The CDR3 region is CASSLDLGRGRFNSNQPQHF. The CDR3 DNA reads TGTGCCAGCAGCTTAGATTTAGGCAGGGGGCGATTCAATAGCAATCAGCCCCAGCATTTT.